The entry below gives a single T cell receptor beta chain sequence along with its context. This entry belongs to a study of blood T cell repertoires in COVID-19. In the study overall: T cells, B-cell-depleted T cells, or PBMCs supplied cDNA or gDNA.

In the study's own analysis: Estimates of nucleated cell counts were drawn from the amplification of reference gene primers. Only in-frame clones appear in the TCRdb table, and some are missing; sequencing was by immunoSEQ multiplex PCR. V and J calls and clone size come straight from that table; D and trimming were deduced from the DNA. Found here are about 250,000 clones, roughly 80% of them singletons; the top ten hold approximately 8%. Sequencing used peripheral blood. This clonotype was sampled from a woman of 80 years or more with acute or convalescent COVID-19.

This chain's CDR3 is CASSWGQGTINQPQHF. The CDR3 coding sequence is TGTGCCAGTAGCTGGGGTCAGGGGACGATCAATCAGCCCCAGCATTTT. The chain links TRBV19 to TRBJ1-5; D may be TRBD1 (6 bases). Trimming removed 6 bases at V and 3 bases at J, with 18 bases between. The length of the CDR3 is 16 residues. Germline CDR1 and CDR2: LNHDA and SQIVND (reference sequence).